The TCR beta chain under discussion was sequenced for a study of T cell changes during pregnancy in multiple sclerosis. Using immunoSEQ multiplex PCR, the repertoire was profiled, and TCRdb retains in-frame clones only, with some absent. The sample has some 66,000 clones, over 75% seen once. A remark on this clone: The same CDR3 is also encoded by other DNA sequences in this sample.

Germline CDR1 PRHDT, CDR2 FYEKMQ (reference sequence). The CDR3 is 12 residues long. Trimming stripped 3 bases from V and 4 bases from J, with 6 bases between. The material sequenced was CD8+ T cells from peripheral blood mononuclear cells, taken before pregnancy. V is TRBV13 and J is TRBJ2-5; D may be TRBD1 (5 bases). The origin of this receptor is a female donor with multiple sclerosis, enrolled in a pregnancy study. CDR3 DNA: TGTGCCAGCAGCTTGGGGCGAGAGACCCAGTACTTC. Translated: CASSLGRETQYF.